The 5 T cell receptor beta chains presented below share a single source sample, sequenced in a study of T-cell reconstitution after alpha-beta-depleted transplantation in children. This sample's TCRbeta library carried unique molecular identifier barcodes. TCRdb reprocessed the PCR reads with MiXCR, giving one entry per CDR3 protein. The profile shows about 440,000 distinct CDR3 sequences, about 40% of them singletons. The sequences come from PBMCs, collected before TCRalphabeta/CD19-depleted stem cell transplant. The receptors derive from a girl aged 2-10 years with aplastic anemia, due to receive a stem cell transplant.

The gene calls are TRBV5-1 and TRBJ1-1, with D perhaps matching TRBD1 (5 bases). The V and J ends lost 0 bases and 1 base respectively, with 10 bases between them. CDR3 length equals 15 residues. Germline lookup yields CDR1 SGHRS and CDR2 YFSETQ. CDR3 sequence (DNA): TGCGCCAGCAGCTTGGGTGGGGGATGGAACACTGAAGCTTTCTTT. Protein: CASSLGGGWNTEAFF. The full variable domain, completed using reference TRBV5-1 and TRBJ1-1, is KAGVTQTPRYLIKTRGQQVTLSCSPISGHRSVSWYQQTPGQGLQFLFEYFSETQRNKGNFPGRFSGRQFSNSRSEMNVSTLELGDSALYLCASSLGGGWNTEAFFGQGTRLTVV.

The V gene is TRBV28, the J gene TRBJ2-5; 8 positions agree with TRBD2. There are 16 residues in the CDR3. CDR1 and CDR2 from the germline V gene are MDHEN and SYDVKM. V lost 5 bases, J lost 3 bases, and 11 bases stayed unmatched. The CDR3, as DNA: TGTGCCAGCAGTCTCCCCCCCGGGACTAGGGAAGAGACCCAGTACTTC. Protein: CASSLPPGTREETQYF.

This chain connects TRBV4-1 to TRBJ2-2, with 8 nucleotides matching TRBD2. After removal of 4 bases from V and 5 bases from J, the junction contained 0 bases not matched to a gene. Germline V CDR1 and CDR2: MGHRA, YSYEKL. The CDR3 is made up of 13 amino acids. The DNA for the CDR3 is TGCGCCAGCAGCCGACTAGCGACCGGGGAGCTGTTTTTT. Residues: CASSRLATGELFF.

DNA of the CDR3: TGTGCCAGCAGTTACTCAGCCGTCGGGGGGAACACTGAAGCTTTCTTT. Its protein product is CASSYSAVGGNTEAFF. The V gene is TRBV6-5, the J gene TRBJ1-1; possibly TRBD1 for D (5 bases). The V gene's germline CDR1 is MNHEY and CDR2 SVGAGI. CDR3 length equals 16 residues. V gave up 0 bases and J gave up 1 base, with 12 bases separating them.

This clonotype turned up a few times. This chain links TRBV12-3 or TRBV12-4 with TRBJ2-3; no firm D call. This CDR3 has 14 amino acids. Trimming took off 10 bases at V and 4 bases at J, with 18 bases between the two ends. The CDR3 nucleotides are TGTGCCACCCTCCCGGGCCCATGGGCAGATACGCAGTATTTT. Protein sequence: CATLPGPWADTQYF.